This TCR beta chain was sequenced in a study of blood T cell repertoires in COVID-19. Study details: Whether acute or convalescent, the COVID-19 samples came from the United States, Italy and Spain. Nucleic acid was either cDNA or gDNA, and it came from T cells, B-cell-depleted T cells, or PBMCs.

Produced via immunoSEQ multiplex PCR; TCRdb's table is partial and in-frame only. The sample lists under 250,000 clones; roughly 88% were seen once. Sequencing input: peripheral blood. This clonotype was sampled from an elderly woman with COVID-19, enrolled during active disease.

CDR3: CASSGTGNQPQHF. CDR3 nucleotides: TGTGCCAGCAGCGGAACAGGGAATCAGCCCCAGCATTTT. The chain has TRBV7-9 and TRBJ1-5; possible D gene TRBD1, 6 bases. There are 13 residues in the CDR3. Germline assignment: CDR1 SEHNR and CDR2 FQNEAQ (reference sequence). Trimming shortened V by 5 bases and J by 4 bases, and 9 bases separated the two germline ends.